This TCR beta chain was recovered during a study of control samples from healthy donors and cancer patients. TCRdb's copy holds only in-frame clones and misses some; the assay was immunoSEQ multiplex PCR. The sample has approximately 140,000 clones, 90% to 95% seen once. Per the germline V gene, CDR1 is MNHEY and CDR2 is SVGEGT. The V end was cut by 0 bases, the J end by 1 base, with 10 bases between. This CDR3 contains 16 residues. Material: blood. This receptor was taken from a man aged 40-50 years in good health. The V gene is TRBV6-2 or TRBV6-3, the J gene TRBJ1-5; D unclear. CDR3 sequence reads: CASSYSQSRSNQPQHF. The CDR3 DNA reads as TGTGCCAGCAGTTACTCCCAGTCACGGAGCAATCAGCCCCAGCATTTT.